Shown below are 14 T cell receptor beta chains from a single sample sequenced in a study of vaccination effects on CD4 cells after COVID-19. Following culture for roughly 10 days, CD4+ T cells were isolated. Their antigens are not known. The data were produced by immunoSEQ multiplex PCR, yet TCRdb's version contains in-frame clones alone and is incomplete. The repertoire holds almost 40,000 clones, with roughly 87% as singletons. The specimen was CD4+ T cells from PBMCs cultured without peptide, collected before COVID-19 vaccination. The origin of the receptors is a human donor who received a COVID-19 vaccine.

The CDR3 DNA follows: TGCGCCAGCAGCAAGGGGACAGGGATGCCGGATACGCAGTATTTT. Its translation is CASSKGTGMPDTQYF. V is TRBV5-1 and J is TRBJ2-3, with 9 bases identical to TRBD1. Germline values: CDR1 SGHRS, CDR2 YFSETQ. This CDR3 spans 15 amino acids. J gave up 6 bases and V 4 bases, and 9 bases lay outside the gene matches.

Concerning this clone: Different DNA sequences within this sample yield the same CDR3. The chain combines TRBV18 with TRBJ2-3, with a weak D call TRBD2 (6 bases). With 2 bases removed from V and 3 bases from J, the gap between germline ends came to 9 bases. CDR3 length: 14 residues. From germline, CDR1 is KGHSH and CDR2 LQKENI. CDR3: CASSPGGGTDTQYF. The CDR3 nucleotides are TGTGCCAGCTCACCAGGGGGAGGTACAGATACGCAGTATTTT.

The gene calls are TRBV9 and TRBJ1-1; D remains unclear. This CDR3 has 14 residues. Trimming took off 0 bases at V and 6 bases at J, with 12 bases between the two ends. From germline, CDR1 is SGDLS and CDR2 YYNGEE. The CDR3 loop reads CASSVGPDWAEAFF. In DNA, the CDR3 is TGTGCCAGCAGCGTAGGACCGGACTGGGCTGAAGCTTTCTTT.

The genes are TRBV5-1 and TRBJ2-5, with 13 bases lining up with TRBD2. The junction had 15 bases not matched to a gene; V was cut back by 4 bases and J by 9 bases. Germline loops: CDR1 SGHRS, CDR2 YFSETQ. The CDR3 is 17 amino acids. CDR3 sequence reads: CASSPRLAGGTPGAQYF. The CDR3 region has the DNA TGCGCCAGCAGCCCAAGACTAGCGGGGGGTACCCCCGGGGCCCAGTACTTC.

The rearrangement uses TRBV5-1 and TRBJ2-7, with 8 bases that match TRBD1. Germline lookup yields CDR1 SGHRS and CDR2 YFSETQ. The CDR3 runs 13 residues. V was clipped by 3 bases and J by 6 bases; unmatched bases: 5. In DNA, the CDR3 is TGCGCCAGCAGCTCAGGACAGGGCAGCGAGCAGTACGTC. Translation gives CASSSGQGSEQYV.

V usage is TRBV19 and J usage is TRBJ2-2, with TRBD2 matching over 8 bases. The V segment lost 4 bases and the J segment 0 bases; nucleotides outside the gene matches: 4. The CDR3 sequence is 16 residues long. Germline values: CDR1 LNHDA, CDR2 SQIVND (reference sequence). The CDR3 DNA reads as TGTGCCAGTAGTAGGAGCGGGGGATCGAACACCGGGGAGCTGTTTTTT. It codes for CASSRSGGSNTGELFF.

This chain connects TRBV29-1 to TRBJ2-3, with D perhaps being TRBD1 or TRBD2 (5 bases each). Trimming removed 4 bases from V and 6 bases from J, with 11 bases in between. The germline V gene encodes CDR1 SQVTM and CDR2 ANQGSEA. The CDR3 extends over 12 amino acids. CDR3 region: CSVAGAADTQYF. CDR3 nucleotides: TGCAGCGTTGCCGGGGCGGCGGATACGCAGTATTTT.

The chain employs TRBV6-6 and TRBJ2-3; D might be TRBD2 (6 bases). This CDR3 spans 13 amino acids. The V gene lost 1 base and the J gene lost 5 bases, with 7 bases spanning the gap. Germline V gene data show CDR1 as MNHNY and CDR2 as SVGAGI (reference sequence). The CDR3 DNA reads TGTGCCAGCAGTTACTTGGGGGGAGATACGCAGTATTTT. Encoded protein: CASSYLGGDTQYF.

The rearrangement links TRBV19 to TRBJ1-5, with 7 nucleotides matching TRBD1. Germline V gene lookup returns CDR1 LNHDA and CDR2 SQIVND (reference sequence). The V segment lost 10 bases and the J segment 4 bases; nucleotides outside the gene matches: 16. The CDR3 extends over 16 amino acids. CDR3 protein: CATDQGGQIGNQPQHF. The CDR3 coding sequence is TGTGCCACTGACCAGGGGGGACAAATAGGAAATCAGCCCCAGCATTTT. The entire variable domain, with the rest obtained from reference TRBV19 and TRBJ1-5, is as follows: DGGITQSPKYLFRKEGQNVTLSCEQNLNHDAMYWYRQDPGQGLRLIYYSQIVNDFQKGDIAEGYSVSREKKESFPLTVTSAQKNPTAFYLCATDQGGQIGNQPQHFGDGTRLSIL.

The CDR3 region has the DNA TGTGCCAGCTCCTCCGTCGGGCACACCTCTGGAAACACCATATATTTT. Translation gives CASSSVGHTSGNTIYF. The V call is TRBV18, the J call TRBJ1-3; no clear D. The CDR3 extends over 16 amino acids. Trimming pared 6 bases from V and 0 bases from J, leaving 15 bases between. CDR1 and CDR2 (germline): KGHSH, LQKENI.

The chain combines TRBV6-5 with TRBJ1-2; no clear D gene. Germline V gives CDR1 MNHEY, CDR2 SVGAGI. Trimming removed 4 bases at V and 6 bases at J, with 15 bases between. The CDR3 is made up of 14 amino acids. The chain's CDR3 is CASSWGGYRDGYTF. The CDR3 DNA sequence: TGTGCCAGCAGTTGGGGAGGGTATCGGGATGGCTACACCTTC.

The chain combines TRBV10-3 with TRBJ1-1; D unclear. The CDR3 has 13 residues. The V and J ends lost 8 bases and 4 bases respectively, with 14 bases between them. Germline V gene lookup returns CDR1 ENHRY and CDR2 SYGVKD. This chain's CDR3 is CAISRTRSTEAFF. CDR3 nucleotide sequence: TGTGCCATCTCGAGGACTAGAAGCACTGAAGCTTTCTTT.

The chain is built from TRBV29-1 and TRBJ1-2, with a weak D call TRBD1 (6 bases). Deletions cut 3 bases from V and 4 bases from J, with 12 bases between. Germline CDR1 is SQVTM and CDR2 is ANQGSEA. This CDR3 comprises 13 residues. The CDR3 protein is CSVDRRGGYGYTF. In DNA, the CDR3 is TGCAGCGTTGACCGCAGGGGAGGCTATGGCTACACCTTC.

The chain recombines TRBV27 with TRBJ1-5, with a tentative D call TRBD1 (5 bases). This CDR3 contains 17 residues. Germline CDR1 and CDR2: MNHEY and SMNVEV (reference sequence). V shed 7 bases and J shed 9 bases, with 28 bases lying between them. Here the CDR3 DNA reads TGTGCCAGCACGGACGACTTACGCAGGGTAGCGTGTCGGCCCCAGCATTTT. Its protein product is CASTDDLRRVACRPQHF.